This T cell receptor beta chain was sequenced in a study of CD8 T cells in ankylosing spondylitis. Whole-study results and caveats: A subset of motif variants has previously been described in the synovial fluid and blood of reactive arthritis. Disease-associated clonotypes exhibited CD8+ identity and were relatively infrequent in peripheral blood.

TCRdb recomputed calls from the 5' RACE reads with MiXCR, one row per CDR3 protein. Of around 340,000 distinct CDR3 sequences in the sample, approximately 22% were seen once. Deletions cut 4 bases from V and 2 bases from J, with 10 bases between. The germline V gene has CDR1 LGHDT and CDR2 YNNKEL (reference sequence). This CDR3 comprises 14 residues. To note about this clonotype: Antigen unknown.

The chain carries TRBV3-1 and TRBJ2-3; D gene unclear. This sequence originates from a male donor with ankylosing spondylitis or in good health (not recorded which). The sequenced material came from blood, either unsorted or a sorted T cell fraction (not recorded which). Here the CDR3 reads CASSRGFFTDTQYF. CDR3 in DNA: TGTGCCAGCAGCCGTGGGTTTTTCACAGATACGCAGTATTTT.